This T cell receptor beta chain was identified in a study of blood T cell repertoires in COVID-19. The overall study: PBMCs, B-cell-depleted T cells, or T cells were the source of the cDNA or gDNA that made up the material.

The method was immunoSEQ multiplex PCR; TCRdb's version includes in-frame clones alone and lacks a portion of them. The sample includes about 330,000 clones, about 90% of them seen just once. The CDR3 contains 14 residues. V was shortened by 3 bases and J by 1 base, with 9 bases between the two germline ends. The TCR sequence derives from a woman under 40 who had recovered from COVID-19. V gene TRBV23-1 combines with J gene TRBJ1-1; D remains ambiguous. TRBV23-1 is known as an ORF, though its function is uncertain. Sample: PBMCs or T cells enriched from blood (not recorded which). This CDR3 is CASSHHQKNTEAFF. CDR3 bases: TGCGCCAGCAGTCACCACCAGAAGAACACTGAAGCTTTCTTT.